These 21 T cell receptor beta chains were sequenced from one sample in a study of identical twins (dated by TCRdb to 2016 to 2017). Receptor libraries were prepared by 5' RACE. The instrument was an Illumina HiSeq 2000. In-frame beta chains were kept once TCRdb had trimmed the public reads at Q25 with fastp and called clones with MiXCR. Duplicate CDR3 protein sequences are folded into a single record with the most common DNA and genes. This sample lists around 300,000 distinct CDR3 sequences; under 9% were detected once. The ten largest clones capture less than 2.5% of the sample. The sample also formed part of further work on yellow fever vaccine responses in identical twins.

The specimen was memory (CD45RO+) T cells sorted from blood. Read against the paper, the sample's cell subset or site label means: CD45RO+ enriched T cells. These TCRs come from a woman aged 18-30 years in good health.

CDR3 DNA: TGTGCCAGCGAAGGGGGGGGGACCGGGGAGCTGTTTTTT. This codes for CASEGGGTGELFF. The chain links TRBV6-1 to TRBJ2-2; D is possibly TRBD2 (7 bases). The V gene lost 8 bases and the J gene lost 5 bases, with 12 bases spanning the gap. The CDR3 length is 13 residues. Germline loops: CDR1 MNHNS, CDR2 SASEGT.

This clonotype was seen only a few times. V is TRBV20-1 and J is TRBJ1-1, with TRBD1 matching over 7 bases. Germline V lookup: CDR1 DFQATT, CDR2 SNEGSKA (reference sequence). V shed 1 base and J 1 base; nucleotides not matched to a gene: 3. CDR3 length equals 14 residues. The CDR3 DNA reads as TGCAGTGCTAGAGGACAGGGCCCGAACACTGAAGCTTTCTTT. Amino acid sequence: CSARGQGPNTEAFF.

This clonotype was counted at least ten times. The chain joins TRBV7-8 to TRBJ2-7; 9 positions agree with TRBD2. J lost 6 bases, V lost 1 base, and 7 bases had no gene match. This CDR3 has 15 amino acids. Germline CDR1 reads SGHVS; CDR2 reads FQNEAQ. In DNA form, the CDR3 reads TGTGCCAGCAGCTTAGGCGGGAGGGCTATAGGCGAGCAGTACGTC. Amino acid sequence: CASSLGGRAIGEQYV.

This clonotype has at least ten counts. The CDR3 DNA follows: TGCAGTGCTAGAGGAGTTGGGGATCAGCCCCAGCATTTT. It encodes CSARGVGDQPQHF. This chain links TRBV20-1 with TRBJ1-5; D is undetermined. This CDR3 contains 13 residues. V gave up 1 base and J gave up 5 bases, with 9 bases separating them. The germline V gene has CDR1 DFQATT and CDR2 SNEGSKA (reference sequence).

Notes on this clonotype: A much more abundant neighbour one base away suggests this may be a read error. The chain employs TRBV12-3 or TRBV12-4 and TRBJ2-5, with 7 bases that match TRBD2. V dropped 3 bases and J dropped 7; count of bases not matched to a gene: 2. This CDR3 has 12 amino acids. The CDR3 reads CASSFCGGTQYF. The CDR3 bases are TGTGCCAGCAGTTTCTGCGGGGGGACCCAGTACTTC.

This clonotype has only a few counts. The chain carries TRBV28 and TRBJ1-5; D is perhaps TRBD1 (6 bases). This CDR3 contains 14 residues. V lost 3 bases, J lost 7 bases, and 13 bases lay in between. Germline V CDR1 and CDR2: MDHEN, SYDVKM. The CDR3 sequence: CASSLEQGGQPQHF. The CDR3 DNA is TGTGCCAGCAGTTTGGAACAGGGAGGCCAGCCCCAGCATTTT.

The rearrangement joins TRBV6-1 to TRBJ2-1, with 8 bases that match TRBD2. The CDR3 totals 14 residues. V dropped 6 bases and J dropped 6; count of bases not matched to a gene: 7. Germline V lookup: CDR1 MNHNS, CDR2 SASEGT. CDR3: CASRRGAGVNEQFF. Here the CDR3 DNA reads TGTGCCAGCAGAAGGGGAGCGGGGGTCAATGAGCAGTTCTTC.

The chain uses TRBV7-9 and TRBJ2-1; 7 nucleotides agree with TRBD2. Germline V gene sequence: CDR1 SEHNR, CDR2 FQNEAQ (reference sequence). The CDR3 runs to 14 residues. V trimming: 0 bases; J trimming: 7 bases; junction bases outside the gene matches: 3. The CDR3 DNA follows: TGTGCCAGCAGCTTAGCCGGGGAGGGTAATGAGCAGTTCTTC. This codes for CASSLAGEGNEQFF. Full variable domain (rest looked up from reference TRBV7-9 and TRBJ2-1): DTGVSQNPRHKITKRGQNVTFRCDPISEHNRLYWYRQTLGQGPEFLTYFQNEAQLEKSRLLSDRFSAERPKGSFSTLEIQRTEQGDSAMYLCASSLAGEGNEQFFGPGTRLTVL.

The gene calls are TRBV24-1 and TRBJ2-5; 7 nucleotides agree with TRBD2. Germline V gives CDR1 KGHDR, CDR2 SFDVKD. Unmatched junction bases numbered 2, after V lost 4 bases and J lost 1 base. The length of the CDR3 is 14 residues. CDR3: CATSETSVQETQYF. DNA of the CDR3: TGTGCCACCAGTGAAACTAGCGTCCAAGAGACCCAGTACTTC.

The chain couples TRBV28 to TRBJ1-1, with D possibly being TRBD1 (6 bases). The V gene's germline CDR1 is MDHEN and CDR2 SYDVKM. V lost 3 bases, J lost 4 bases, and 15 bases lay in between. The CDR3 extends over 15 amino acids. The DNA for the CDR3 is TGTGCCAGCAGTTTTGTGGGGGCGGAGGGCACTGAAGCTTTCTTT. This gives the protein CASSFVGAEGTEAFF.

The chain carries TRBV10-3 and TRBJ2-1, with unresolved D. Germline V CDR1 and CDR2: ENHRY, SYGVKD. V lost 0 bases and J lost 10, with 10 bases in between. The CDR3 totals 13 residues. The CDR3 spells CAISESAGNEQFF. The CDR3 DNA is TGTGCCATCAGTGAGTCGGCTGGGAACGAGCAGTTCTTC.

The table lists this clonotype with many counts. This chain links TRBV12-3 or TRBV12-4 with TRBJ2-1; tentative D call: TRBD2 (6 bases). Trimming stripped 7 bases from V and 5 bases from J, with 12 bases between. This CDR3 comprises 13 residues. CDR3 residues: CASNRREDNEQFF. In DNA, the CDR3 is TGTGCCAGCAATAGGCGGGAAGACAATGAGCAGTTCTTC.

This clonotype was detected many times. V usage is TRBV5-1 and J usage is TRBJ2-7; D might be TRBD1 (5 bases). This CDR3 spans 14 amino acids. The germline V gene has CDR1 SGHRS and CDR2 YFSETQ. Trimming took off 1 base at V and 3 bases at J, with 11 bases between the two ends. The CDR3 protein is CASSLLAGIYEQYF. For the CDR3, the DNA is TGCGCCAGCAGCTTGTTGGCAGGGATCTACGAGCAGTACTTC.

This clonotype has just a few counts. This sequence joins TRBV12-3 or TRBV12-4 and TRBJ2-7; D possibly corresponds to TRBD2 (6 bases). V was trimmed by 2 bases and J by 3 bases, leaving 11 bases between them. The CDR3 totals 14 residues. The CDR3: CASSLTAGLYEQYF. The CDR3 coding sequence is TGTGCCAGCAGTTTAACAGCGGGTCTCTACGAGCAGTACTTC.

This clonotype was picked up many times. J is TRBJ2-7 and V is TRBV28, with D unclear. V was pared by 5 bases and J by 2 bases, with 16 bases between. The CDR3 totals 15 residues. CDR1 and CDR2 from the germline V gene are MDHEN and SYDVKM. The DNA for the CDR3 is TGTGCCAGCAGTCCTTCACTATCCCCGGCCTACGAGCAGTACGTC. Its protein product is CASSPSLSPAYEQYV.

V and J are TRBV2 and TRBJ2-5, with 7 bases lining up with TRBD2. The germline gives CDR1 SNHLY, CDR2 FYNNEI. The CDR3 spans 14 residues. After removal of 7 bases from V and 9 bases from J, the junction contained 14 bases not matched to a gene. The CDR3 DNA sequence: TGTGCCAGCACCCCCGGGACCCTTCGGGGGGCCCAGTACTTC. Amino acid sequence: CASTPGTLRGAQYF.

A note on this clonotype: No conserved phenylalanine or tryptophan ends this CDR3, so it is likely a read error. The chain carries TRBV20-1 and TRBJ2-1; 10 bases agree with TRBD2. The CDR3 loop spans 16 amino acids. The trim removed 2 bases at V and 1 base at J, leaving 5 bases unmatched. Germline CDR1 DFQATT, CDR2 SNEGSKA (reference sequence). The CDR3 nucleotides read TGCAGTGCTAGACCATGGACTAGCGGATCCTACAATGAGCAGTTCCTC. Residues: CSARPWTSGSYNEQFL.

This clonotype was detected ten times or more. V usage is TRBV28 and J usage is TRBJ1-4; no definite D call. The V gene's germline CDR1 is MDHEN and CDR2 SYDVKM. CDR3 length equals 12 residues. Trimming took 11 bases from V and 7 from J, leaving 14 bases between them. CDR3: CASRVKSEKLFF. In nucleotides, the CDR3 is TGTGCCTCTCGGGTAAAATCTGAAAAACTGTTTTTT.

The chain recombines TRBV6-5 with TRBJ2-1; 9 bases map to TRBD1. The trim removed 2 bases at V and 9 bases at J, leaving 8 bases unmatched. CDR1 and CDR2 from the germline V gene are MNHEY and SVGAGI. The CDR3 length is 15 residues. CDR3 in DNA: TGTGCCAGCAGTTACCAGGCGACAGGGGGTAGTGAGCAGTTCTTC. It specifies CASSYQATGGSEQFF.

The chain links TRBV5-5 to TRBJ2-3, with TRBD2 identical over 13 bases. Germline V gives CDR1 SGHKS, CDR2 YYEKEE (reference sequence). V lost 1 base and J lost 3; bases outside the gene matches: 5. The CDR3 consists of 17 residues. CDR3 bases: TGTGCCAGCAGCTTGACAGGACTAGCGGGGGCTACAGATACGCAGTATTTT. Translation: CASSLTGLAGATDTQYF.

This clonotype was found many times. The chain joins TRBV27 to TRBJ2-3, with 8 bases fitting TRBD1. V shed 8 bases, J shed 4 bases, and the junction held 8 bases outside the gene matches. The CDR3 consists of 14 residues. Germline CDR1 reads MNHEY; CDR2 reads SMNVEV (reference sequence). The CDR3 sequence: CASGRTGRSDTQYF. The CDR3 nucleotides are TGTGCCAGCGGGCGGACAGGGAGGTCAGATACGCAGTATTTT.